Sequencing of this T cell receptor (beta chain) was carried out in a study of CD8 T cells in ankylosing spondylitis. Study-level results: Made up of eight highly homologous variants, a TCR beta motif appeared characteristic of ankylosing spondylitis blood. Disease-linked clones reportedly concentrated significantly in matched ankylosing spondylitis synovial fluid. Clones that were linked to disease were CD8+ and were relatively rare in peripheral blood.

The germline CDR1 and CDR2 sequences are MGHRA and YSYEKL. This CDR3 contains 16 residues. V lost 2 bases to trimming and J lost 4 bases; unmatched junction nucleotides: 7. Scientists made TCR beta libraries using quantitative 5'-RACE with molecular barcodes. TCRdb called the 5' RACE reads again in MiXCR, with one record for every CDR3 protein. The profile shows roughly 100,000 distinct CDR3 sequences, over 6.5% of them singletons. This clonotype was seen ten or more times. Its antigen is unknown. This sequence originates from a male donor with ankylosing spondylitis or in good health (not recorded which). The gene calls are TRBV4-1 and TRBJ1-2; 10 bases agree with TRBD1. Sequenced sample: blood, either unsorted or a sorted T cell fraction (not recorded which). The CDR3 bases are TGCGCCAGCAGCCAAAGGGCGACAGGGGGCATCTATGGCTACACCTTC. Amino acid sequence: CASSQRATGGIYGYTF.